This entry lists 24 T cell receptor beta chains sequenced from one sample in a study of early T cells in non-severe SARS-CoV-2 infection. TCRdb passed the 5' RACE reads through MiXCR, listing each CDR3 protein once. This sample yields fewer than 130,000 distinct CDR3 sequences, of which roughly 13% are seen a single time; 3% to 4.5% belongs to the top ten. Sequencing used whole blood, obtained at baseline. The receptors originated from an adult who was a healthcare worker with PCR-confirmed SARS-CoV-2 infection or an uninfected control (not recorded which).

This clonotype has more than one count but fewer than ten. The chain couples TRBV5-1 to TRBJ2-3, with D perhaps matching TRBD1 (6 bases). Germline V gene data show CDR1 as SGHRS and CDR2 as YFSETQ. CDR3 length equals 14 residues. V was pared by 5 bases and J by 2 bases, with 12 bases between. The CDR3 is CASRSQGHTDTQYF. The CDR3 DNA sequence: TGCGCCAGCAGATCGCAGGGACACACAGATACGCAGTATTTT. Variable domain in full (rest from reference TRBV5-1 and TRBJ2-3): KAGVTQTPRYLIKTRGQQVTLSCSPISGHRSVSWYQQTPGQGLQFLFEYFSETQRNKGNFPGRFSGRQFSNSRSEMNVSTLELGDSALYLCASRSQGHTDTQYFGPGTRLTVL.

V gene TRBV5-1 combines with J gene TRBJ2-7; TRBD1 matches 7 bases. The CDR3 covers 13 residues. V was clipped by 3 bases and J by 0 bases; unmatched bases: 0. Germline loops: CDR1 SGHRS, CDR2 YFSETQ. The chain's CDR3 is CASSWDSSYEQYF. CDR3 DNA: TGCGCCAGCAGCTGGGACAGCTCCTACGAGCAGTACTTC.

The rearrangement uses TRBV3-1 and TRBJ2-3, with a possible D match to TRBD2 (8 bases). The CDR3 totals 15 residues. Trimming pared 0 bases from V and 4 bases from J, leaving 11 bases between. Germline lookup yields CDR1 LGHDT and CDR2 YNNKEL (reference sequence). The CDR3 bases are TGTGCCAGCAGCCAAGACGGGAGGGGGCCAGATACGCAGTATTTT. As protein: CASSQDGRGPDTQYF.

The chain uses TRBV28 and TRBJ2-7; perhaps TRBD1 as D (5 bases). The V end was cut by 2 bases, the J end by 0 bases, with 11 bases between. Germline assignment: CDR1 MDHEN and CDR2 SYDVKM. The CDR3 totals 15 residues. CDR3 protein: CASSLNPGPSYEQYF. For the CDR3, the DNA is TGTGCCAGCAGTTTAAATCCAGGGCCCTCCTACGAGCAGTACTTC.

This clonotype appeared once. The chain combines TRBV12-3 or TRBV12-4 with TRBJ2-7; the match to TRBD2 covers 14 bases. The CDR3 covers 17 residues. J was trimmed by 0 bases and V by 5 bases; bases with no gene match: 6. The CDR3 loop reads CASSSRLAGGNSYEQYF. The CDR3 DNA reads TGTGCCAGCAGTAGCAGACTAGCGGGAGGGAACTCCTACGAGCAGTACTTC.

This chain links TRBV9 with TRBJ1-1, with D possibly TRBD1 on 5 matching bases. The CDR3 is made up of 14 amino acids. V shed 4 bases and J shed 1 base, with 11 bases lying between them. Germline CDR1 SGDLS, CDR2 YYNGEE. CDR3 bases: TGTGCCAGCAGCCCGAGACAGCGGAACACTGAAGCTTTCTTT. Amino acid sequence: CASSPRQRNTEAFF.

This clonotype showed up many times. The rearrangement links TRBV5-5 to TRBJ2-7, with 7 bases that match TRBD1. Trimming at V came to 6 bases and at J to 8 bases, leaving 8 bases not matched to a gene. Germline CDR1 SGHKS, CDR2 YYEKEE (reference sequence). The CDR3 runs to 12 residues. Written as DNA, the CDR3 is TGTGCCAGCAACCGGGACAGTCACCAGCAGTACTTC. Translated: CASNRDSHQQYF.

The chain is built from TRBV6-1 and TRBJ2-5; the match to TRBD2 covers 9 bases. V lost 3 bases, J lost 3 bases, and 2 bases stayed unmatched. Germline V gene sequence: CDR1 MNHNS, CDR2 SASEGT. The CDR3 length is 14 residues. The CDR3 spells CASSELAGEETQYF. CDR3 in DNA: TGTGCCAGCAGTGAGTTAGCGGGGGAAGAGACCCAGTACTTC.

The chain recombines TRBV6-5 with TRBJ2-2; a weak D match, TRBD1 (5 bases). V lost 7 bases, J lost 0 bases, and 12 bases lay in between. The CDR3 runs to 15 residues. The V gene's germline CDR1 is MNHEY and CDR2 SVGAGI. The CDR3 DNA reads as TGTGCCAGCACATTCAGGGCGACGAACACCGGGGAGCTGTTTTTT. It codes for CASTFRATNTGELFF.

The chain couples TRBV20-1 to TRBJ2-3, with D perhaps assigned TRBD1 or TRBD2 (6 bases each). The germline V gene encodes CDR1 DFQATT and CDR2 SNEGSKA (reference sequence). This CDR3 has 14 residues. V was trimmed by 5 bases and J by 3 bases, leaving 15 bases between them. DNA of the CDR3: TGCAGTGCTGGGGCGGGACAACAAACAGATACGCAGTATTTT. Protein: CSAGAGQQTDTQYF.

The rearrangement links TRBV30 to TRBJ1-6, with D unclear. Trimming took 0 bases from V and 8 from J, leaving 11 bases between them. Per germline, CDR1 GTSNPN and CDR2 SVGIG (reference sequence). This CDR3 has 14 residues. The CDR3 DNA reads TGTGCCTGGAGTGTAAATCCAACACATTCACCCCTCCACTTT. Protein sequence: CAWSVNPTHSPLHF.

This clonotype has ten or more counts. The chain is built from TRBV28 and TRBJ1-1, with no clear D. The CDR3 loop spans 14 amino acids. V was cut by 6 bases and J by 0 bases, with 11 bases left in between. Germline-derived CDR1 and CDR2 are MDHEN and SYDVKM. The CDR3 nucleotides read TGTGCCAGCAGCCCGCTTGCTATGAACACTGAAGCTTTCTTT. It encodes CASSPLAMNTEAFF. Looking up the rest from reference TRBV28 and TRBJ1-1 gives the full variable domain: DVKVTQSSRYLVKRTGEKVFLECVQDMDHENMFWYRQDPGLGLRLIYFSYDVKMKEKGDIPEGYSVSREKKERFSLILESASTNQTSMYLCASSPLAMNTEAFFGQGTRLTVV.

This clonotype occurred a few times. This chain uses TRBV28 with TRBJ1-2, with TRBD1 matching 11 bases. Losses at the gene ends were 6 bases for V and 8 bases for J; bases not matched to a gene: 11. CDR3 length: 15 amino acids. Germline CDR1 is MDHEN and CDR2 is SYDVKM. CDR3 bases: TGTGCCAGCAGCTCCCAAGGACAGGGGGCGCGCGGCTACACCTTC. This codes for CASSSQGQGARGYTF.

This sequence joins TRBV7-2 and TRBJ2-1; TRBD1 is a possible D gene (5 bases). The germline V gene has CDR1 SGHTA and CDR2 FQGNSA. CDR3 length: 15 residues. V was pared by 5 bases and J by 0 bases, with 11 bases between. CDR3: CASSRQFLSYNEQFF. As DNA, the CDR3 is TGTGCCAGCAGCCGACAGTTCCTCTCCTACAATGAGCAGTTCTTC.

DNA for the CDR3: TGTGCCAGCAGCCAAGTACCCAGGGGTGGGGCCAACGTCCTGACTTTC. It codes for CASSQVPRGGANVLTF. The chain links TRBV3-1 to TRBJ2-6; tentatively, D is TRBD1 (6 bases). Germline V gene data show CDR1 as LGHDT and CDR2 as YNNKEL (reference sequence). The CDR3 runs 16 residues. V was cut by 1 base and J by 3 bases, with 10 bases left in between.

Only one count was recorded for this clonotype. The chain has TRBV29-1 and TRBJ2-3; D is unclear. This CDR3 spans 12 amino acids. The germline V gene has CDR1 SQVTM and CDR2 ANQGSEA. The germline V and J ends were trimmed by 2 bases and 2 bases, with 5 bases remaining between them. The CDR3 spells CSVEQLTDTQYF. The CDR3, as DNA: TGCAGCGTTGAACAGCTCACAGATACGCAGTATTTT.

This clonotype came up a few times. The chain uses TRBV6-4 and TRBJ2-3, with TRBD1 as a possible D gene (7 bases). The V gene lost 0 bases and the J gene lost 5 bases, with 12 bases spanning the gap. The CDR3 is 15 residues long. CDR1 and CDR2 from the germline V gene are MRHNA and SNTAGT. CDR3 sequence (DNA): TGTGCCAGCAGTGACTCGGGGCAGGGGGGAGATACGCAGTATTTT. This sequence encodes CASSDSGQGGDTQYF.

This clonotype was detected a few times. V gene TRBV10-3 combines with J gene TRBJ2-7; D uncertain. CDR1 and CDR2 from the germline V gene are ENHRY and SYGVKD. Trimming shortened V by 3 bases and J by 5 bases, and 8 bases separated the two germline ends. The CDR3 contains 12 residues. The CDR3 nucleotides read TGTGCCATCAGTGATGTCCCCCACGAGCAGTACTTC. Its protein product is CAISDVPHEQYF.

This clonotype was found a few times. The V call is TRBV5-1, the J call TRBJ2-5, with 8 bases matching TRBD1. CDR3 size: 13 residues. After removal of 2 bases from V and 5 bases from J, the junction contained 2 bases not matched to a gene. Germline values: CDR1 SGHRS, CDR2 YFSETQ. CDR3 sequence (DNA): TGCGCCAGCAGCTTCAGGGGGCAGGAGACCCAGTACTTC. Translated, it gives CASSFRGQETQYF.

This chain connects TRBV6-5 to TRBJ1-1, with D possibly being TRBD1 (6 bases). This CDR3 has 12 residues. Trimming pared 7 bases from V and 7 bases from J, leaving 13 bases between. Germline CDR1 MNHEY, CDR2 SVGAGI. CDR3 sequence reads: CASKSLGGEAFF. The DNA of the CDR3 is TGTGCCAGCAAATCTTTAGGGGGTGAAGCTTTCTTT.

In nucleotides, the CDR3 is TGCAGCGTTGGGACAGGGTTCACCGGGGAGCTGTTTTTT. This translates into CSVGTGFTGELFF. The V gene is TRBV29-1, the J gene TRBJ2-2; 8 bases fit TRBD1. The CDR3 is 13 amino acids. V was pared by 4 bases and J by 4 bases, with 2 bases of the junction left unmatched. Germline-derived CDR1 and CDR2 are SQVTM and ANQGSEA.

The CDR3 reads CSTDRGPMYEQYF. The CDR3 DNA sequence: TGCAGTACCGACAGGGGGCCCATGTACGAGCAGTACTTC. The chain is built from TRBV20-1 and TRBJ2-7; 10 bases match TRBD1. The trim removed 8 bases at V and 4 bases at J, leaving 8 bases unmatched. CDR3 length: 13 residues. CDR1 is DFQATT, CDR2 SNEGSKA, per germline (reference sequence).

This clonotype was picked up a small number of times. V is TRBV29-1 and J is TRBJ1-3; TRBD1 matches at 8 bases. This CDR3 comprises 16 residues. V gave up 3 bases and J gave up 1 base; unmatched junction bases: 8. The V gene's germline CDR1 is SQVTM and CDR2 ANQGSEA. The CDR3 loop reads CSVDPDRGGSGNTIYF. The DNA for the CDR3 is TGCAGCGTTGATCCTGACAGGGGAGGATCTGGAAACACCATATATTTT.

The chain is built from TRBV6-1 and TRBJ1-1, with TRBD1 identical over 12 bases. The CDR3 is made up of 14 amino acids. Looked up from germline, CDR1 is MNHNS and CDR2 is SASEGT. V was pared by 5 bases and J by 9 bases, with 7 bases of the junction left unmatched. The CDR3 bases are TGTGCCAGCAGTTCCGGGACAGGGGGCTCCCAAGCTTTCTTT. Protein sequence: CASSSGTGGSQAFF.